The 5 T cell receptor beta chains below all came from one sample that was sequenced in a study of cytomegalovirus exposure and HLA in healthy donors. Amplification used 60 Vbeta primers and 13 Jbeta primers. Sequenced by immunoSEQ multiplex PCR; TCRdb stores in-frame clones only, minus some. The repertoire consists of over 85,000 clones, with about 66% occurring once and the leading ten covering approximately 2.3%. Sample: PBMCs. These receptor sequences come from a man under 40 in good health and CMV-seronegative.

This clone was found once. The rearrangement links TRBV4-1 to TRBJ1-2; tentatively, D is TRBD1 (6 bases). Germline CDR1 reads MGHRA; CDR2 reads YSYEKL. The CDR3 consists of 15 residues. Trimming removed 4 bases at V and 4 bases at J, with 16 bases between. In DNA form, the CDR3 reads TGCGCCAGCAGCCCAGAAGACGGACAGTCCTATGGCTACACCTTC. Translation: CASSPEDGQSYGYTF.

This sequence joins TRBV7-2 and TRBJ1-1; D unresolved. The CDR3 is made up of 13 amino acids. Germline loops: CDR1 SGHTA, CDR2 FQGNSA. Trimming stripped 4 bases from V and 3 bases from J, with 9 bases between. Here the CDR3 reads CASSSRLYTEAFF. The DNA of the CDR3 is TGTGCCAGCAGCTCGAGACTTTACACTGAAGCTTTCTTT. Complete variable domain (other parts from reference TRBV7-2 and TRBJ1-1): GAGVSQSPSNKVTEKGKDVELRCDPISGHTALYWYRQSLGQGLEFLIYFQGNSAPDKSGLPSDRFSAERTGGSVSTLTIQRTQQEDSAVYLCASSSRLYTEAFFGQGTRLTVV.

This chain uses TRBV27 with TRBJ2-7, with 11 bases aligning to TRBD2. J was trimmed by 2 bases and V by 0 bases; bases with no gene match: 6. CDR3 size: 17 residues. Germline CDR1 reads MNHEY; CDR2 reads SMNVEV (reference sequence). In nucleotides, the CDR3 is TGTGCCAGCAGTTTATCGGGGGGACTAGCGGACCCCTACGAGCAGTACTTC. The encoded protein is CASSLSGGLADPYEQYF.

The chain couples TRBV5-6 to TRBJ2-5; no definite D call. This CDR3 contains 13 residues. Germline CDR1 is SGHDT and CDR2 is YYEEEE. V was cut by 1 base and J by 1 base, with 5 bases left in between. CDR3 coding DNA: TGTGCCAGCAGCTTGTACACCCAAGAGACCCAGTACTTC. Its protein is CASSLYTQETQYF.

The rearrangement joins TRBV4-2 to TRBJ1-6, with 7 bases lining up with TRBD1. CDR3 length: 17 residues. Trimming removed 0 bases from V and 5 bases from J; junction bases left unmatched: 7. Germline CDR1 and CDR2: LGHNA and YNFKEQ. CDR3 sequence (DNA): TGTGCCAGCAGCCAAGAAAGGGGGCAGGTTAATAATTCACCCCTCCACTTT. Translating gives CASSQERGQVNNSPLHF.